The rows below give T cell receptor beta chains drawn from one sample of a study of molecular identifiers for immune sequencing clone quantification. TCRdb itself ran the PCR reads through MiXCR, one entry per CDR3 protein. The sample lists more than 450,000 distinct CDR3 sequences, about a quarter occurring once. Sequencing was carried out using naive CD8+ T cells from blood, with Jurkat cell RNA spiked in. The origin of the receptors is a human donor in good health. Some libraries in this study had Jurkat cell RNA spiked in. Each CDR3 is given with its conserved first and last residue. Each record gives: V gene, clone size, J gene, D gene, CDR3 protein, CDR3 DNA. The D gene is left open where the match is weak. Only part of the rows carry a size: once, few, many, or a class if the clone is expanded.

TRBV19	few	TRBJ2-3	-	CASSIVQPDTQYF	TGTGCCAGTAGTATAGTTCAGCCAGATACGCAGTATTTT
TRBV3-1	once	TRBJ2-2	-	CASSQVKTNTGELFF	TGTGCCAGCAGCCAAGTGAAAACGAACACCGGGGAGCTGTTTTTT
TRBV7-7	-	TRBJ2-3	-	CASSLDGSPDTQYF	TGTGCTAGCAGCTTAGATGGGAGCCCAGATACGCAGTATTTT
TRBV27	-	TRBJ1-1	-	CASSLSVGGGAGTEAFF	TGTGCCAGCAGTTTATCGGTCGGCGGGGGGGCAGGGACTGAAGCTTTCTTT
TRBV20-1	-	TRBJ2-7	TRBD1	CSARDATGGDPTGDPYEQYF	TGCAGTGCTAGAGATGCAACAGGGGGCGATCCTACTGGGGATCCGTACGAGCAGTACTTC
TRBV6-5	few	TRBJ2-1	TRBD2	CASSYPAGTSGYNEQFF	TGTGCCAGCAGTTACCCCGCCGGGACTAGCGGGTACAATGAGCAGTTCTTC
TRBV20-1	-	TRBJ2-7	TRBD2	CSARPPGLGSYEQYF	TGCAGTGCTAGACCCCCGGGACTAGGCTCCTACGAGCAGTACTTC
TRBV13	many	TRBJ2-7	-	CASSLAGRTLEQYF	TGTGCCAGCAGCTTAGCCGGCAGGACACTCGAGCAGTACTTC
TRBV29-1	few	TRBJ2-7	-	CSVETRGISYEQYF	TGCAGCGTTGAAACGAGGGGGATTTCCTACGAGCAGTACTTC
TRBV28	many	TRBJ1-4	-	CASSPSGGYNEKLFF	TGTGCCAGCAGTCCCTCGGGGGGCTATAATGAAAAACTGTTTTTT
TRBV20-1	many	TRBJ2-7	TRBD1	CSARRSPIQGIEYEQYF	TGCAGTGCTCGTAGATCACCCATACAGGGGATTGAGTACGAGCAGTACTTC
TRBV4-1	-	TRBJ2-3	-	CASSQVQDTDTQYF	TGCGCCAGCAGCCAAGTCCAGGACACAGATACGCAGTATTTT
TRBV5-1	many	TRBJ2-1	-	CASSLAYGEAEIGEQFF	TGCGCCAGCAGCTTGGCCTACGGAGAGGCGGAGATAGGCGAGCAGTTCTTC
TRBV29-1	many	TRBJ1-2	TRBD1	CSATREPGGYNGYTF	TGCAGCGCCACAAGGGAGCCAGGGGGCTATAATGGCTACACCTTC
TRBV4-1	-	TRBJ1-1	-	CASSQAWDTELSTEAFF	TGCGCCAGCAGCCAAGCCTGGGACACCGAATTGAGCACTGAAGCTTTCTTT
TRBV12-3/TRBV12-4	few	TRBJ1-2	TRBD1	CASSPGGTGGLYGYTF	TGTGCCAGCAGCCCAGGAGGGACAGGAGGATTATATGGCTACACCTTC
TRBV7-9	-	TRBJ1-1	-	CASSFETGTVNTEAFF	TGTGCCAGCAGCTTCGAGACAGGAACCGTGAACACTGAAGCTTTCTTT
TRBV4-3	few	TRBJ1-5	-	CASSQAQTANQPQHF	TGCGCCAGCAGCCAAGCGCAAACAGCGAATCAGCCCCAGCATTTT
TRBV13	-	TRBJ1-1	-	CASSLRGGRNAEAFF	TGTGCCAGCAGCCTCCGGGGAGGGAGGAATGCTGAAGCTTTCTTT
TRBV19	many	TRBJ2-2	-	CASNKPLASENTGELFF	TGTGCCAGTAATAAACCCTTGGCTTCGGAGAACACCGGGGAGCTGTTTTTT